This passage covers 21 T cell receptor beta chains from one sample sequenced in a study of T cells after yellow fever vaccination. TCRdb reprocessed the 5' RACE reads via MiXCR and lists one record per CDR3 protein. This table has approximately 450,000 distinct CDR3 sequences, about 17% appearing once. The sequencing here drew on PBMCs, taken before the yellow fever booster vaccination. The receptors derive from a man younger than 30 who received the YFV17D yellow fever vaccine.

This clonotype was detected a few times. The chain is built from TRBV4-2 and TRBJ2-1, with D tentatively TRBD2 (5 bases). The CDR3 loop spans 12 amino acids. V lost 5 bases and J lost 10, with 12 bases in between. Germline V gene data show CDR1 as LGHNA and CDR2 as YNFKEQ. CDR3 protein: CASSEGWTEQFF. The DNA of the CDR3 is TGTGCCAGCAGCGAGGGTTGGACCGAGCAGTTCTTC.

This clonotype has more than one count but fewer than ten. The DNA for the CDR3 is TGTGCCAGCTCACCATACCCGCGGCAGTACGTC. Translating it yields CASSPYPRQYV. V and J are TRBV18 and TRBJ2-7; D ambiguous. The germline CDR1 and CDR2 sequences are KGHSH and LQKENI. This CDR3 is 11 amino acids long. The ends were cut back, 2 bases at V and 9 bases at J, with 8 bases in the middle.

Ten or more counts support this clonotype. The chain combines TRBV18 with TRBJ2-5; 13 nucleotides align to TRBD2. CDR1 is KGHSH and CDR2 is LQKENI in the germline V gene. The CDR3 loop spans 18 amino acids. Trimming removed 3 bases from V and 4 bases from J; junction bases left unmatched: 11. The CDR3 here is CASSPPGLAGDSLETQYF. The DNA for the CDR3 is TGTGCCAGCTCACCGCCAGGACTAGCGGGGGACAGTCTAGAGACCCAGTACTTC.

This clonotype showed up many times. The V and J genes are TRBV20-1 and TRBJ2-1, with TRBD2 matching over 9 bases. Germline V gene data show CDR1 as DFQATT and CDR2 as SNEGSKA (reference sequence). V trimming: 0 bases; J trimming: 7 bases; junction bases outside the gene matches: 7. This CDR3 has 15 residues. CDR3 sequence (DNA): TGCAGTGCTAGAGATCCTTGGCGGGGGGGGAATGAGCAGTTCTTC. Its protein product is CSARDPWRGGNEQFF.

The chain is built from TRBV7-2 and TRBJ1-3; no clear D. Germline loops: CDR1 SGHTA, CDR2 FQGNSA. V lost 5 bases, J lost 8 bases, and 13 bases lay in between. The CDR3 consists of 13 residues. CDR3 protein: CASSPYLVDTIYF. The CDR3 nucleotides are TGTGCCAGCAGCCCCTACCTTGTGGACACCATATATTTT.

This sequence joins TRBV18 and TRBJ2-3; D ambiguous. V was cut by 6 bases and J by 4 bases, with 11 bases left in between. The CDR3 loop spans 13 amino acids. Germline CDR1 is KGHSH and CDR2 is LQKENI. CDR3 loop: CASSPGEADTQYF. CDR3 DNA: TGTGCCAGCTCGCCCGGTGAGGCAGATACGCAGTATTTT.

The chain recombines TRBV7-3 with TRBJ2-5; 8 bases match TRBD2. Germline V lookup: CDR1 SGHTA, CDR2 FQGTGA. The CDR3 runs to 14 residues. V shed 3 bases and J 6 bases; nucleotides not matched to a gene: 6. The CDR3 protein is CASSFAGGIQTQYF. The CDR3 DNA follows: TGTGCCAGCAGCTTCGCGGGGGGCATTCAGACCCAGTACTTC. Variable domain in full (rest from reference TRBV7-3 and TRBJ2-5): GAGVSQTPSNKVTEKGKYVELRCDPISGHTALYWYRQSLGQGPEFLIYFQGTGAADDSGLPNDRFFAVRPEGSVSTLKIQRTERGDSAVYLCASSFAGGIQTQYFGPGTRLLVL.

CDR3: CASSEADDTQYF. In nucleotides, the CDR3 is TGTGCCAGCAGTGAAGCGGATGATACGCAGTATTTT. The chain joins TRBV6-1 to TRBJ2-3; no clear D gene. V was trimmed by 0 bases and J by 6 bases, leaving 4 bases between them. Germline V gene data show CDR1 as MNHNS and CDR2 as SASEGT. The CDR3 contains 12 residues.

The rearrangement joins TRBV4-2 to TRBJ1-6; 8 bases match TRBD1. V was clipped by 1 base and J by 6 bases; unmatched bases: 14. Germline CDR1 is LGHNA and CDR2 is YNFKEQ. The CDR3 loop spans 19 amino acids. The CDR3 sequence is CASSQALSGQGIGNSPLHF. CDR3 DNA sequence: TGTGCCAGCAGCCAAGCTCTGAGTGGACAGGGCATCGGTAATTCACCCCTCCACTTT.

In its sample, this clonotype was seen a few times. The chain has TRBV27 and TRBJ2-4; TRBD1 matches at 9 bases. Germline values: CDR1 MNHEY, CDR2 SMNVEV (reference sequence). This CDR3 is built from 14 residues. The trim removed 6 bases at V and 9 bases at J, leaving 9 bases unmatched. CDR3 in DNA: TGTGCCAGCAGACCCCGGGACAGGGTCGGCATTCAGTACTTC. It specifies CASRPRDRVGIQYF.

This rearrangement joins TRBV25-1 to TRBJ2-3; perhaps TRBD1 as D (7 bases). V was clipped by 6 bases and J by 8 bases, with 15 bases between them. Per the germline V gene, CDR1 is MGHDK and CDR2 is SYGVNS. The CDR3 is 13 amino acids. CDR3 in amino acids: CASREGALGTQYF. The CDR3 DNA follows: TGTGCCAGCAGGGAGGGGGCTTTGGGTACGCAGTATTTT. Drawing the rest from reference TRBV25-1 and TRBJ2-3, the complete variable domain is EADIYQTPRYLVIGTGKKITLECSQTMGHDKMYWYQQDPGMELHLIHYSYGVNSTEKGDLSSESTVSRIRTEHFPLTLESARPSHTSQYLCASREGALGTQYFGPGTRLTVL.

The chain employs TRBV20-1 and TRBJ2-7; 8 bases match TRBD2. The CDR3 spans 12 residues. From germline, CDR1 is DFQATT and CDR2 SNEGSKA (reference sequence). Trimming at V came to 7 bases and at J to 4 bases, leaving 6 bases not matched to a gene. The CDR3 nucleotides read TGCAGTGGGGCTGGACTAGCTTACGAGCAGTACTTC. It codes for CSGAGLAYEQYF.

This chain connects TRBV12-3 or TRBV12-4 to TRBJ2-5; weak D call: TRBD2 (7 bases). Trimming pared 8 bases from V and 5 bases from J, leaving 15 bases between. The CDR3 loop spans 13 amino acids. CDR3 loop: CASGGRGPETQYF. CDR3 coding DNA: TGTGCCAGCGGGGGGCGGGGGCCCGAGACCCAGTACTTC.

The CDR3 DNA reads as TGTGCCAGCAGTTTAGGGGAGGGACCGGGCAATCAGCCCCAGCATTTT. It yields the protein CASSLGEGPGNQPQHF. The gene calls are TRBV12-3 or TRBV12-4 and TRBJ1-5, with a tentative D call TRBD1 (5 bases). The ends were cut back, 1 base at V and 2 bases at J, with 12 bases in the middle. The CDR3 spans 16 residues.

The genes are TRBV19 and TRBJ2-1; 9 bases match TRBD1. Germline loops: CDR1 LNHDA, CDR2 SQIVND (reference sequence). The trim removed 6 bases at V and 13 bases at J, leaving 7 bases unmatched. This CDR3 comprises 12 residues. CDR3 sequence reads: CASRGQGPPQFF. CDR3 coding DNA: TGTGCCAGTAGAGGACAGGGGCCGCCCCAGTTCTTC.

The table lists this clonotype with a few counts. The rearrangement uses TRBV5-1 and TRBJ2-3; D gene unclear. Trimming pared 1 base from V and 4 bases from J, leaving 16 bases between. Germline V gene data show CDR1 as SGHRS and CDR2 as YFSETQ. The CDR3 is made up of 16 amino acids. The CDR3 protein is CASSLFTGAGSDTQYF. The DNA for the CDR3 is TGCGCCAGCAGCTTGTTTACGGGCGCCGGCTCAGATACGCAGTATTTT.

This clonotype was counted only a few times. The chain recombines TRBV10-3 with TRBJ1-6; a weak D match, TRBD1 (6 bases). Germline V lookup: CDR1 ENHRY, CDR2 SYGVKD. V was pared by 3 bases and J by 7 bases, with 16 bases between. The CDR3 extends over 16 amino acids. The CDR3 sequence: CAISEKFGQINSPLHF. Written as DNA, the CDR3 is TGTGCCATCAGTGAAAAATTCGGACAGATCAATTCACCCCTCCACTTT.

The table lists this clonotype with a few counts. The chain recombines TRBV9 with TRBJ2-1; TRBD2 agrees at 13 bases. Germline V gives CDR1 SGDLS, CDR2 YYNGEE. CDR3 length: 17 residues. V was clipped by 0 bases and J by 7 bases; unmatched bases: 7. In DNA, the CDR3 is TGTGCCAGCAGCGTAGGACTAGCGGGGGGCCGAGGGAATGAGCAGTTCTTC. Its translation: CASSVGLAGGRGNEQFF.

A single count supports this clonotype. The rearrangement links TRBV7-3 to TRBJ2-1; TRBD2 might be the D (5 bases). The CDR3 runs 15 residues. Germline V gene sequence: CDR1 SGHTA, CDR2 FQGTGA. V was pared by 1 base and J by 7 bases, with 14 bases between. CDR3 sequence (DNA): TGTGCCAGCAGCTTAAAAGTGGGAGTGTGGAATGAGCAGTTCTTC. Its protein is CASSLKVGVWNEQFF.

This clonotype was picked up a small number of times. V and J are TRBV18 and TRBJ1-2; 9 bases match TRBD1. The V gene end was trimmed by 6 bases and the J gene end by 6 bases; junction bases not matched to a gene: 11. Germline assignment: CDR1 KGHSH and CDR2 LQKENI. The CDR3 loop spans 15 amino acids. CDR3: CASSPGDRASNGYTF. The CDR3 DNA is TGTGCCAGCTCCCCCGGGGACAGGGCCTCCAATGGCTACACCTTC. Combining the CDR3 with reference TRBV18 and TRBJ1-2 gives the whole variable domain NAGVMQNPRHLVRRRGQEARLRCSPMKGHSHVYWYRQLPEEGLKFMVYLQKENIIDESGMPKERFSAEFPKEGPSILRIQQVVRGDSAAYFCASSPGDRASNGYTFGSGTRLTVV.

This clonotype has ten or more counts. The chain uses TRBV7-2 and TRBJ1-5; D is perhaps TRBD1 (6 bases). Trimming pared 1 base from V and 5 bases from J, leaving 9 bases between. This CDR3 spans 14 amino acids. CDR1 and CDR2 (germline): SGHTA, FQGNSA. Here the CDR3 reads CASSLVEGDQPQHF. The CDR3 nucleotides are TGTGCCAGCAGCTTAGTTGAGGGGGATCAGCCCCAGCATTTT.